These 7 T cell receptor beta chains originate from one sample sequenced in a study of T cells in Graves' hyperthyroidism and ophthalmopathy. RNA transcripts were the template for amplifying TCR beta CDR3 regions. Primed by the HTBI set, a first-round RT-PCR was run on the TCR CDR3. From the multiplex PCR reads, TCRdb called clonotypes with MiXCR, one entry per CDR3 protein. The sample gives about 760,000 distinct CDR3 sequences, just over 35% of which show up once; roughly 31% is in the top ten. What was sequenced was blood. These receptors all come from a woman aged 40 to 50 with Graves' hyperthyroidism.

The chain links TRBV19 to TRBJ1-2; the match to TRBD1 covers 10 bases. V lost 5 bases and J lost 8; bases outside the gene matches: 11. CDR3 length: 15 amino acids. In germline, CDR1 is LNHDA, CDR2 SQIVND (reference sequence). The CDR3 is CASSPETGGSRGYTF. The CDR3 DNA follows: TGTGCCAGTAGTCCCGAGACAGGGGGCAGTCGAGGCTACACCTTC.

A remark on this clonotype: A read error is possible here, since a much larger clone lies one base away. This chain connects TRBV9 to TRBJ2-7; D possibly corresponds to TRBD2 (6 bases). The CDR3 is 14 amino acids. V was trimmed by 1 base and J by 6 bases, leaving 14 bases between them. Germline CDR1 is SGDLS and CDR2 is YYNGEE. The CDR3 reads CASSVRWRGTEQYF. The DNA for the CDR3 is TGTGCCAGCAGCGTAAGGTGGAGGGGTACCGAGCAGTACTTC.

The sample holds many counts of this clonotype. This chain uses TRBV20-1 with TRBJ1-2; 9 nucleotides align to TRBD1. Germline values: CDR1 DFQATT, CDR2 SNEGSKA (reference sequence). The junction had 5 bases not matched to a gene; V was cut back by 0 bases and J by 6 bases. The CDR3 is 14 residues long. CDR3 DNA: TGCAGTGCTAGAGATCGAAGGGACAGGGATGGCTACACCTTC. Residues: CSARDRRDRDGYTF.

Ten or more counts support this clonotype. The gene calls are TRBV7-2 and TRBJ2-6; D may be TRBD1 or TRBD2 (6 bases each). V was pared by 7 bases and J by 1 base, with 11 bases between. The CDR3 has 15 residues. Germline V gene lookup returns CDR1 SGHTA and CDR2 FQGNSA. CDR3 amino acids: CASTEGGSGANVLTF. DNA for the CDR3: TGTGCCAGCACCGAGGGGGGATCTGGGGCCAACGTCCTGACTTTC. Complete variable domain (other parts from reference TRBV7-2 and TRBJ2-6): GAGVSQSPSNKVTEKGKDVELRCDPISGHTALYWYRQSLGQGLEFLIYFQGNSAPDKSGLPSDRFSAERTGGSVSTLTIQRTQQEDSAVYLCASTEGGSGANVLTFGAGSRLTVL.

This clonotype came up many times. The chain couples TRBV10-3 to TRBJ1-1; D gene ambiguous. Trimming pared 3 bases from V and 0 bases from J, leaving 8 bases between. This CDR3 region has 14 residues. Per germline, CDR1 ENHRY and CDR2 SYGVKD. The CDR3 is CAISDSLLNTEAFF. The CDR3 nucleotides are TGTGCCATCAGTGACTCCCTTCTGAACACTGAAGCTTTCTTT.

The rearrangement joins TRBV7-9 to TRBJ2-7; D is perhaps TRBD1 (6 bases). The germline CDR1 and CDR2 sequences are SEHNR and FQNEAQ (reference sequence). Trimming stripped 5 bases from V and 0 bases from J, with 17 bases between. The CDR3 extends over 16 amino acids. The CDR3 is CASSPGTSALSYEQYF. CDR3 bases: TGTGCCAGCAGCCCGGGGACAAGCGCTCTCTCCTACGAGCAGTACTTC.

The rearrangement links TRBV29-1 to TRBJ1-2; weak D call: TRBD1 (6 bases). The CDR3 spans 14 residues. The ends were cut back, 5 bases at V and 8 bases at J, with 21 bases in the middle. Germline CDR1 and CDR2: SQVTM and ANQGSEA. CDR3 amino acids: CSVILGHGVSGYTF. The CDR3 DNA follows: TGCAGCGTTATTCTGGGACACGGCGTGTCGGGCTACACCTTC.